The entry below gives a single TCR beta chain sequence along with its context. Assay used: immunoSEQ multiplex PCR; TCRdb lists only in-frame clones, some missing. The sample holds some 1,500 clones, roughly nine tenths seen once. The record originates from a study of T cells in lung cancer brain metastases. Germline CDR1 reads LNHNV; CDR2 reads YYDKDF (reference sequence). CDR3 length: 13 amino acids. V was clipped by 4 bases and J by 5 bases, with 10 bases between them. The chain couples TRBV15 to TRBJ2-3; the D is unclear. The sequenced sample consisted of tumor tissue from a brain metastasis. The receptor was isolated from a woman in her 50s with non-small cell lung cancer that had spread to the brain. The CDR3 DNA reads as TGTGCCACCAGCATCACGGTTCAAGATACGCAGTATTTT. Encoded protein: CATSITVQDTQYF.